A selection of T cell receptor beta chains follows, all from one sample in a study of CD8 T cells in ankylosing spondylitis. TCRdb re-analysed the 5' RACE reads in MiXCR, keeping a single row per CDR3 protein. The sample carries 200,000 or so distinct CDR3 sequences, around 13% recorded once. Material: blood, either unsorted or a sorted T cell fraction (not recorded which). The receptors derive from a female donor with ankylosing spondylitis or in good health (not recorded which). The CDR3 runs from the conserved cysteine through the conserved F or W.

V gene	J gene	CDR3 protein
TRBV5-6	TRBJ2-1	CASSFRTGFRGSEQFF
TRBV7-3	TRBJ1-1	CASSFNRDGAFF
TRBV5-2	TRBJ1-4	CAMGPGILGNEKLFF
TRBV7-2	TRBJ2-3	CASSYPSGVSTDTQYF
TRBV6-2/TRBV6-3	TRBJ2-1	CASSYRDRGREEQFF
TRBV20-1	TRBJ2-5	CSARAGASVGETQYF
TRBV7-3	TRBJ1-1	CASSLNPSRKAFF
TRBV9	TRBJ2-7	CASSVAPSGAIHEQYF
TRBV20-1	TRBJ2-7	CSAFDTRYYEQYF
TRBV7-2	TRBJ2-4	CASSLVGSGENIQYF
TRBV24-1	TRBJ2-2	CATSHSGELFF